A selection of T cell receptor beta chains follows, all from one sample in a study of radiotherapy plus CTLA-4 blockade in lung cancer. Here immunoSEQ multiplex PCR was the method, and the copy in TCRdb shows in-frame clones only, minus some. The sample carries around 90,000 clones, about four fifths recorded once. The sample was peripheral blood, taken from a patient treated with radiotherapy plus ipilimumab. The source is a human donor with non-small cell lung cancer that progressed on radiotherapy plus ipilimumab. The CDR3 runs from the conserved cysteine through the conserved F or W. The order of the fields is D gene, clone size, V gene, J gene, CDR3 protein, CDR3 DNA. D genes are given only for firm matches. Rows may omit the clone size; those that give it use once, few, many or a size class.

TRBD2,NA,TRBV28,TRBJ2-5,CASSLGLAGVAQYF,TGTGCCAGCAGTTTAGGGCTAGCGGGGGTGGCCCAGTACTTC
NA,NA,TRBV30,TRBJ2-1,CAWSHANPGYNEQFF,TGTGCCTGGAGTCATGCTAACCCAGGGTACAATGAGCAGTTCTTC
NA,NA,TRBV10-3,TRBJ2-3,CAISEQGTDTQYF,TGTGCCATCAGTGAGCAGGGGACAGATACGCAGTATTTT
TRBD2,few,TRBV29-1,TRBJ2-1,CSVELLAGVYEQFF,TGCAGCGTTGAGCTGCTAGCGGGGGTCTATGAGCAGTTCTTC
NA,NA,TRBV7-9,TRBJ2-7,CASSLRGSYEQYF,TGTGCCAGCAGCTTAAGGGGGTCCTACGAGCAGTACTTC
TRBD1,NA,TRBV5-6,TRBJ1-1,CASSLRQGRGNTEAFF,TGTGCCAGCAGCTTAAGACAGGGAAGGGGGAACACTGAAGCTTTCTTT
NA,NA,TRBV9,TRBJ1-1,CASSVEAGGLTEAFF,TGTGCCAGCAGCGTAGAGGCGGGCGGTCTGACTGAAGCTTTCTTT
NA,NA,TRBV10-3,TRBJ1-3,CATRGEAGNTIYF,TGTGCCACCCGGGGAGAGGCTGGAAACACCATATATTTT
TRBD1,once,TRBV9,TRBJ2-7,CASSAPGDRASYEQYF,TGTGCCAGCAGCGCCCCCGGAGACAGGGCCTCCTACGAGCAGTACTTC
NA,NA,TRBV5-3,TRBJ1-6,CARSLGNQGVFGVFFSPLHF,TGTGCCAGAAGCTTGGGAAACCAGGGAGTCTTTGGGGTTTTTTTTTCACCCCTCCACTTT
TRBD2,NA,TRBV28,TRBJ2-7,CASSHPGLAYEQYF,TGTGCCAGCAGCCACCCTGGACTAGCCTACGAGCAGTACTTC
NA,NA,TRBV10-3,TRBJ2-7,CAISPTISEQYF,TGTGCCATCAGCCCGACAATAAGCGAGCAGTACTTC
TRBD1,NA,TRBV6-1,TRBJ1-3,CAVSGGTSSGNTIYF,TGTGCCGTATCAGGGGGCACAAGCTCTGGAAACACCATATATTTT
NA,NA,TRBV14,TRBJ1-2,CASSQTNTGTGYTF,TGTGCCAGCAGCCAAACCAATACAGGGACCGGCTACACCTTC
NA,NA,TRBV10-3,TRBJ1-1,CAISDGKMATEAFF,TGTGCCATCAGTGACGGGAAAATGGCCACTGAAGCTTTCTTT
NA,NA,TRBV25-1,TRBJ2-3,CASSAFGGGADTQYF,TGTGCCAGCAGTGCCTTTGGGGGTGGGGCAGATACGCAGTATTTT
NA,few,TRBV6-5,TRBJ2-7,CASRGGGFYEQYF,TGTGCCAGCAGAGGAGGGGGGTTCTACGAGCAGTACTTC
TRBD2,NA,TRBV27,TRBJ2-1,CASSSPSGGILKFF,TGTGCCAGCAGTTCCCCTAGCGGGGGGATTCTGAAGTTCTTC
TRBD1,NA,TRBV4-2,TRBJ2-6,CASRQGAETGANVLTF,TGTGCCAGCAGACAGGGGGCAGAGACTGGGGCCAACGTCCTGACTTTC
TRBD1,NA,TRBV2,TRBJ1-3,CASSGTRTGGNTIYF,TGTGCCAGCAGTGGCACCAGGACAGGCGGAAACACCATATATTTT
TRBD2,NA,TRBV7-9,TRBJ2-1,CASSLGWLAGMNEQFF,TGTGCCAGCAGCTTAGGATGGCTAGCGGGAATGAATGAGCAGTTCTTC
NA,NA,TRBV12-5,TRBJ1-1,CASGLVVWGVTEAFF,TGTGCTAGTGGTTTGGTAGTGTGGGGAGTGACTGAAGCTTTCTTT
NA,NA,TRBV28,TRBJ1-3,CASSAPGSGNTIYF,TGTGCCAGCAGTGCCCCTGGGAGTGGAAACACCATATATTTT
NA,NA,TRBV5-8,TRBJ1-5,CASSLDYGGGQPQHF,TGTGCCAGCAGCTTGGATTACGGGGGGGGTCAGCCCCAGCATTTT
TRBD2,NA,TRBV10-3,TRBJ2-1,CAISESTSGNEQFF,TGTGCCATCAGTGAGTCGACTAGCGGAAATGAGCAGTTCTTC
NA,NA,TRBV19,TRBJ2-7,CASSNTGTGRVPYEQYF,TGTGCCAGTAGCAATACCGGGACGGGACGGGTTCCCTACGAGCAGTACTTC
NA,NA,TRBV6-6,TRBJ1-5,CASSPPGGNQPQHF,TGTGCCAGCAGTCCCCCGGGGGGCAATCAGCCCCAGCATTTT
TRBD1,NA,TRBV2,TRBJ1-4,CASSGADRENEKLFF,TGTGCCAGCAGTGGGGCCGACAGGGAAAATGAAAAACTGTTTTTT
NA,NA,TRBV9,TRBJ1-3,CASSDGSATGNTIYF,TGTGCCAGCAGCGATGGGAGTGCAACTGGAAACACCATATATTTT
NA,few,TRBV30,TRBJ1-1,CAGTGRRTEAFF,TGTGCCGGGACCGGGAGAAGGACTGAAGCTTTCTTT
NA,NA,TRBV5-5,TRBJ2-3,CASSLNGPFDTQYF,TGTGCCAGCAGCTTGAACGGGCCCTTTGATACGCAGTATTTT
NA,NA,TRBV7-2,TRBJ2-5,CASSLKETQYF,TGTGCCAGCAGCTTAAAGGAGACCCAGTACTTC
NA,NA,TRBV6-5,TRBJ1-3,CASRDPEGGTIYF,TGTGCCAGCAGAGACCCTGAGGGAGGCACCATATATTTT
NA,NA,TRBV30,TRBJ2-3,CAWIPSRVGTDTQYF,TGTGCCTGGATTCCCTCCAGGGTCGGAACAGATACGCAGTATTTT
TRBD2,NA,TRBV19,TRBJ2-7,CASSAGGNSYEQYF,TGTGCCAGTAGTGCGGGGGGCAACTCCTACGAGCAGTACTTC
NA,NA,TRBV5-1,TRBJ1-2,CASSLAQANYGYTF,TGCGCCAGCAGCTTGGCCCAAGCTAACTATGGCTACACCTTC
NA,few,TRBV1,TRBJ2-3,CTSSPHTTGGGWGTQYF,TGCACCAGCAGCCCCCACACCACCGGGGGGGGCTGGGGTACGCAGTATTTT
NA,NA,TRBV14,TRBJ2-3,CASSLLPGLGTDTQYF,TGTGCCAGCAGCCTCCTCCCGGGGTTAGGCACAGATACGCAGTATTTT
NA,NA,TRBV5-4,TRBJ1-6,CASSWVGGGTSPLHF,TGTGCCAGCAGCTGGGTTGGAGGGGGAACTTCACCCCTCCACTTT
NA,NA,TRBV10-3,TRBJ1-3,CAIRGSSSGNTIYF,TGTGCCATCAGGGGGTCAAGCTCTGGAAACACCATATATTTT
TRBD1,NA,TRBV27,TRBJ1-1,CASSTKTGGNEAFF,TGTGCCAGCAGTACAAAGACAGGGGGAAATGAAGCTTTCTTT
TRBD1,NA,TRBV9,TRBJ2-5,CASSARTGRETQYF,TGTGCCAGCAGCGCCCGGACAGGGCGGGAGACCCAGTACTTC